This T cell receptor beta chain was sequenced for a study of blood T cell repertoires in COVID-19 (dated by TCRdb to the early 2020s). For context, the study as a whole: The collaborator samples originated in the United States, Italy and Spain and spanned the acute and convalescent phases of COVID-19. Samples came from the ongoing ImmuneRACE study (first 160 participants) plus 1,254 subjects from 6 global collaborators. The repertoires were released in a freely available public database meant as a resource for research on the immune response to SARS-CoV-2. Where available, HLA class I and class II types were taken from metadata supplied by the sample provider and were not determined by assay-based typing. Subjects who had been exposed to COVID-19, were actively infected with it, or had recovered from it provided the deeply sampled blood TCRbeta repertoires that made up the dataset. The material from the prospective study consisted of cDNA or gDNA derived from T cells, B-cell-depleted T cells, or PBMCs. The sample metadata nearly always contained a de-identified subject ID, COVID-19 status, age in years and sex.

About this clone: Its target antigen remains unknown. Base quality data are lacking; no much larger clone is found one base away.

The immunoSEQ Assay, a bias-controlled multiplex PCR, was used to amplify TCRbeta CDR3 regions from genomic DNA. Concerning the study's data processing: The number of nucleated cells in each sample was estimated by amplification of reference gene primers within the assay. To quantify the absolute abundance of each unique TCRbeta CDR3 rearrangement, sequence reads were collapsed and filtered. For each sample, productive Simpson clonality was calculated as the square root of Simpson's diversity index across productive rearrangements. TCRdb holds this immuneACCESS table with in-frame rearrangements only. Some clones are missing; in checked studies, unresolved V genes explain under half, and the rest has no known cause. V, J and clone size are taken as reported in that table, and D and trimming were inferred from the DNA itself. The sample table records hundreds of thousands of clones; around 86% of these occur just once. Clones ranked in the top ten supply 1.4% of the sample.

Sequences SGHVS (CDR1) and FQNEAQ (CDR2) are obtained from the germline V gene. The trim is 5 bases for V and 3 bases for J, with a gap of 17 bases between the germline ends. Taken from cysteine to phenylalanine, the CDR3 has 16 residues. The retained sequence is limited to the CDR3, 48 bases, with the frame set at the first base. Study-level results and caveats: The amount of clinical and demographic metadata varied by source and participant and was provided uncurated.

Each collaborating institution followed its own protocols to collect whole blood in K2EDTA tubes. Collaborator samples were shipped for TCRbeta analysis as frozen whole blood, isolated PBMCs, or DNA extracted from either sample type. The sample comprised peripheral blood. The sequence came from a woman aged 25-40 years with active or convalescent COVID-19. The rearranged segments are TRBV7-8 and TRBJ1-5, with the D gene uncertain. The DNA reads TGTGCCAGCAGCCCTGATCGCGGCGGATTCAATCAGCCCCAGCATTTT. Translation gives CASSPDRGGFNQPQHF.